The 18 T cell receptor beta chains given below trace back to one sample, sequenced in a study of glioma-infiltrating T cells. Using RNA template, CDR3s of TCR alpha and beta were amplified with iRepertoire arm-PCR. Each CDR3 protein gets one entry after TCRdb re-called the multiplex PCR reads with MiXCR. The profile shows 110,000 or so distinct CDR3 sequences, 25% of them singletons. The material sequenced was glioma tissue, nonneoplastic brain tissue, or PBMCs (not recorded which). The receptor source for this set is a human donor with low-grade glioma or glioblastoma, undergoing nonglioma brain surgery, or in good health (not recorded which).

V gene TRBV9 combines with J gene TRBJ1-3, with 8 nucleotides matching TRBD1. This CDR3 contains 16 residues. Per germline, CDR1 SGDLS and CDR2 YYNGEE. J lost 2 bases, V lost 3 bases, and 7 bases had no gene match. This CDR3 is CASSDGQGATGNTIYF. CDR3 sequence (DNA): TGTGCCAGCAGCGATGGTCAGGGGGCTACTGGAAACACCATATATTTT.

This clonotype was counted many times. The chain is built from TRBV18 and TRBJ2-1; D is unresolved. This CDR3 has 14 residues. The germline V and J ends were trimmed by 1 base and 5 bases, with 9 bases remaining between them. Germline V CDR1 and CDR2: KGHSH, LQKENI. The CDR3: CASSPLFRDNEQFF. The CDR3 DNA reads TGTGCCAGCTCACCACTGTTCAGAGACAATGAGCAGTTCTTC.

Note on this clonotype: The germline gene is not matched at one end of the junction; a read error may be the cause. The chain couples TRBV4-1 to TRBJ2-1; D is uncertain. CDR1 is MGHRA, CDR2 YSYEKL, per germline. CDR3 length: 11 amino acids. CDR3 sequence (DNA): TGCGCCAGCAGCCAAAACAATGAGCAGTCCTTC. Protein sequence: CASSQNNEQSF.

This clonotype was picked up many times. The chain has TRBV12-3 or TRBV12-4 and TRBJ1-5; no firm D call. This CDR3 is 13 amino acids long. Trimming took 3 bases from V and 4 from J, leaving 7 bases between them. The CDR3 sequence is CASSFGRNQPQHF. The CDR3 bases are TGTGCCAGCAGTTTTGGCAGAAATCAGCCCCAGCATTTT.

The table lists this clonotype with a few counts. The rearrangement uses TRBV10-3 and TRBJ1-1; D gene ambiguous. The germline V gene encodes CDR1 ENHRY and CDR2 SYGVKD. The length of the CDR3 is 15 residues. V dropped 6 bases and J dropped 1 base, with 15 bases sitting between them. The DNA for the CDR3 is TGTGCCATCAGGAGGCCTGAGGAGGGGAACACTGAAGCTTTCTTT. Protein product: CAIRRPEEGNTEAFF.

This clonotype was observed at least ten times. V gene TRBV4-1 combines with J gene TRBJ1-2; possibly TRBD1 for D (5 bases). This CDR3 contains 15 residues. Germline V gene sequence: CDR1 MGHRA, CDR2 YSYEKL. Trimming cost V 1 base and J 0 bases, with 9 bases left between them. The CDR3, as DNA: TGCGCCAGCAGCCAAGGCGAGGGGCCTAACTATGGCTACACCTTC. Amino acids: CASSQGEGPNYGYTF.

Regarding this clonotype: Mismatch with germline at one junction end may stem from a read error. The chain has TRBV7-9 and TRBJ1-1; 9 nucleotides align to TRBD1. CDR1 and CDR2 (germline): SEHNR, FQNEAQ (reference sequence). There are 15 residues in the CDR3. The CDR3 region has the DNA TGCGCCGGCAGCTTCCCGACAGGGGGATACACTGATGCTTTCTTT. Protein product: CAGSFPTGGYTDAFF.

This clonotype was seen many times. The rearrangement uses TRBV4-1 and TRBJ1-1; no clear D. The CDR3 spans 15 residues. The V end was cut by 0 bases, the J end by 0 bases, with 8 bases between. Germline V CDR1 and CDR2: MGHRA, YSYEKL. The CDR3 DNA reads as TGCGCCAGCAGCCAAGATCGACGGATGAACACTGAAGCTTTCTTT. Translation gives CASSQDRRMNTEAFF.

Regarding this clonotype: A much larger clonotype is one base distant, so this may be a read error. This chain connects TRBV18 to TRBJ2-7; 7 nucleotides agree with TRBD1. Per the germline V gene, CDR1 is KGHSH and CDR2 is LQKENI. V shed 0 bases, J shed 4 bases, and the junction held 6 bases outside the gene matches. CDR3 length equals 15 residues. The CDR3 here is CASSPPGTERYEQYF. The CDR3 DNA follows: TGTGCCAGCTCACCACCTGGGACAGAGAGGTACGAGCAGTACTTC.

This clonotype was observed a single time. The V and J genes are TRBV6-2 or TRBV6-3 and TRBJ2-1; no firm D call. V was trimmed by 5 bases and J by 0 bases, leaving 17 bases between them. This CDR3 is 17 amino acids long. Per germline, CDR1 MNHEY and CDR2 SVGEGT. CDR3 bases: TGTGCCAGCAGTCGAAACAGACGCGAGAGCTCCTACAATGAGCAGTTCTTC. Protein product: CASSRNRRESSYNEQFF.

At least ten counts were recorded for this clonotype. The rearrangement links TRBV15 to TRBJ1-1; D is unclear. CDR3 size: 13 residues. Germline CDR1 is LNHNV and CDR2 is YYDKDF (reference sequence). Deletions cut 1 base from V and 4 bases from J, with 7 bases between. For the CDR3, the DNA is TGTGCCACCAGCAGAGTTCCGGGCACTGAAGCTTTCTTT. Translated, it gives CATSRVPGTEAFF. Full variable domain (remainder filled in from reference TRBV15 and TRBJ1-1): DAMVIQNPRYQVTQFGKPVTLSCSQTLNHNVMYWYQQKSSQAPKLLFHYYDKDFNNEADTPDNFQSRRPNTSFCFLDIRSPGLGDTAMYLCATSRVPGTEAFFGQGTRLTVV.

Many counts were recorded for this clonotype. The chain recombines TRBV6-1 with TRBJ2-7; D call uncertain. This CDR3 contains 13 residues. V dropped 3 bases and J dropped 2 bases, with 8 bases sitting between them. Germline CDR1 and CDR2: MNHNS and SASEGT. The CDR3 region is CASSDGYTYEQYF. The CDR3 nucleotides are TGTGCCAGCAGTGACGGGTACACCTACGAGCAGTACTTC.

This clonotype occurred many times. V usage is TRBV20-1 and J usage is TRBJ2-2; D is tentatively TRBD1 or TRBD2 (6 bases each). V lost 3 bases and J 4 bases, leaving 15 bases between the germline ends. The V gene's germline CDR1 is DFQATT and CDR2 SNEGSKA (reference sequence). The CDR3 totals 15 residues. The DNA of the CDR3 is TGCAGTGCTAGGCCCGGGGGCGATTTCACCGGGGAGCTGTTTTTT. Protein sequence: CSARPGGDFTGELFF.

This clonotype appeared a few times. J is TRBJ2-3 and V is TRBV29-1, with 14 bases fitting TRBD2. Germline CDR1 SQVTM, CDR2 ANQGSEA. J was trimmed by 5 bases and V by 7 bases; bases with no gene match: 11. This CDR3 is built from 16 residues. CDR3 DNA: TGCAGCGCCGTGCGACTAGCGGGGGGGCCGGGAGATACGCAGTATTTT. Amino acids: CSAVRLAGGPGDTQYF.

This clonotype has a count of ten or more. The rearrangement links TRBV20-1 to TRBJ1-5, with D unresolved. Germline CDR1 is DFQATT and CDR2 is SNEGSKA (reference sequence). V was trimmed by 2 bases and J by 7 bases, leaving 18 bases between them. This CDR3 region has 15 residues. The CDR3 protein is CSARNRYGGLQPQHF. CDR3 coding DNA: TGCAGTGCTAGAAACCGCTATGGCGGATTACAGCCCCAGCATTTT.

This clonotype was recorded a few times. The V and J genes are TRBV4-1 and TRBJ2-1; D unclear. The V and J ends lost 1 base and 7 bases respectively, with 17 bases between them. Germline V gene sequence: CDR1 MGHRA, CDR2 YSYEKL. The CDR3 loop spans 16 amino acids. DNA for the CDR3: TGCGCCAGCAGCCAAGCCCGACCCTTTCTGGAAAATGAGCAGTTCTTC. Residues: CASSQARPFLENEQFF.

The table lists this clonotype with many counts. The chain links TRBV29-1 to TRBJ1-3; no clear D. CDR1 and CDR2 (germline): SQVTM, ANQGSEA. This CDR3 region has 14 residues. V gave up 7 bases and J gave up 0 bases, with 13 bases separating them. CDR3 residues: CSAVERSSGNTIYF. CDR3 bases: TGCAGCGCCGTGGAACGAAGCTCTGGAAACACCATATATTTT.

A remark on this clonotype: This could be a read error, since a much larger clone is one nucleotide away. This chain links TRBV7-2 with TRBJ2-1, with 9 nucleotides matching TRBD2. The CDR3 has 16 amino acids. Looked up from germline, CDR1 is SGHTA and CDR2 is FQGNSA. The V segment lost 5 bases and the J segment 14 bases; nucleotides outside the gene matches: 19. Here the CDR3 reads CASSPGLEAGGLTKFF. The DNA for the CDR3 is TGTGCCAGCAGCCCCGGTTTGGAGGCGGGAGGGCTAACGAAGTTCTTC.